These 4 T cell receptor beta chains were all obtained from the same sample, sequenced in a study of CD8 T cells in Susac syndrome. Random hexamers primed reverse transcription of about 0.5 to 1 ug RNA. TCRdb recomputed calls from the immunoSEQ multiplex PCR reads with MiXCR, one row per CDR3 protein. Of 200,000 or so distinct CDR3 sequences listed, roughly 94% were seen once; the top ten hold around 0.16%. Specimen: CD8+ T cells from PBMCs. These receptors originate from a human donor with Susac syndrome.

This rearrangement joins TRBV12-3 or TRBV12-4 to TRBJ2-3; no clear D. Trimming took off 5 bases at V and 0 bases at J, with 9 bases between the two ends. The CDR3 totals 14 residues. CDR3 in amino acids: CASSSLVSTDTQYF. The CDR3 bases are TGTGCCAGCAGTAGCCTTGTCAGCACAGATACGCAGTATTTT.

This rearrangement joins TRBV19 to TRBJ2-5, with unresolved D. V lost 2 bases to trimming and J lost 4 bases, with 8 bases between them. Germline V gene lookup returns CDR1 LNHDA and CDR2 SQIVND (reference sequence). The CDR3 has 13 residues. In DNA form, the CDR3 reads TGTGCCAGTAGTATATTCACAGCAGAGACCCAGTACTTC. It encodes CASSIFTAETQYF. The whole variable domain, remainder taken from reference TRBV19 and TRBJ2-5, is DGGITQSPKYLFRKEGQNVTLSCEQNLNHDAMYWYRQDPGQGLRLIYYSQIVNDFQKGDIAEGYSVSREKKESFPLTVTSAQKNPTAFYLCASSIFTAETQYFGPGTRLLVL.

The V call is TRBV6-5, the J call TRBJ1-6; maybe TRBD1 (6 bases). Trimming cost V 6 bases and J 7 bases, with 13 bases left between them. CDR1 and CDR2 (germline): MNHEY, SVGAGI. This CDR3 has 14 amino acids. The CDR3 reads CASSHRAANSPLHF. The CDR3 DNA reads TGTGCCAGCAGCCACAGGGCCGCGAATTCACCCCTCCACTTT.

J is TRBJ1-5 and V is TRBV4-1; tentative D call: TRBD1 (5 bases). Trimming removed 4 bases from V and 1 base from J, with 14 bases in between. CDR3 length equals 16 residues. The germline gives CDR1 MGHRA, CDR2 YSYEKL. CDR3 coding DNA: TGCGCCAGCAGCCTACAAAAGGGGCCGAGCAATCAGCCCCAGCATTTT. Its protein product is CASSLQKGPSNQPQHF.